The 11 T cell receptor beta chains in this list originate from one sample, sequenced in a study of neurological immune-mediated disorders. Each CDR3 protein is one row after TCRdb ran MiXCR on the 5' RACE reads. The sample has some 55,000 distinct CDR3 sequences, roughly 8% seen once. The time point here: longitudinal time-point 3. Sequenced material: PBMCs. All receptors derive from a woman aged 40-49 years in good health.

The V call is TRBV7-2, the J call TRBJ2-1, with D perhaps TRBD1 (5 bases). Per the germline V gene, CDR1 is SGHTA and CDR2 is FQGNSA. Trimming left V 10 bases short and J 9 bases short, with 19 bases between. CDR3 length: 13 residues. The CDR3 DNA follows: TGTGCCAAAACGAGGACAACACTGGGTGAGCAGTTCTTC. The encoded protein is CAKTRTTLGEQFF.

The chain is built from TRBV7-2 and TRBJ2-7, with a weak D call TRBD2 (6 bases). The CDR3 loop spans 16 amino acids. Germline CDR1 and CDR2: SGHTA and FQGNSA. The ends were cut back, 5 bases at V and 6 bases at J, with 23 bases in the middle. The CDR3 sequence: CASSPSGARGRSEQYF. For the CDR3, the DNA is TGTGCCAGCAGCCCCTCTGGGGCTAGAGGGAGGAGCGAGCAGTACTTC.

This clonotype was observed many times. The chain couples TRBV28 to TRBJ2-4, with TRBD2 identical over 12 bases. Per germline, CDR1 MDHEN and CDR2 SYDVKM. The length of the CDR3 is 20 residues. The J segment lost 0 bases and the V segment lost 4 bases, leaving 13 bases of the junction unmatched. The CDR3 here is CASSSLAGGPLLRAKNIQYF. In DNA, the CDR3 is TGTGCCAGCAGTTCGCTAGCGGGAGGGCCATTACTTCGAGCCAAAAACATTCAGTACTTC.

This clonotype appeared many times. DNA for the CDR3: TGCAGTTACAGCGGGGAGACCTACAATGAGCAGTTCTTC. Amino acids: CSYSGETYNEQFF. The chain is built from TRBV20-1 and TRBJ2-1; 7 bases match TRBD2. From germline, CDR1 is DFQATT and CDR2 SNEGSKA (reference sequence). Germline trimming cut 8 bases from V and 2 bases from J; bases unmatched to any gene: 6. The CDR3 consists of 13 residues.

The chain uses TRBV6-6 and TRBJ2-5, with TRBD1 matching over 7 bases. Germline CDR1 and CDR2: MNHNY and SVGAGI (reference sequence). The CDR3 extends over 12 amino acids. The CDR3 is CGRGQGVETQYF. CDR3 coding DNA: TGTGGCAGAGGCCAGGGGGTCGAGACCCAGTACTTC.

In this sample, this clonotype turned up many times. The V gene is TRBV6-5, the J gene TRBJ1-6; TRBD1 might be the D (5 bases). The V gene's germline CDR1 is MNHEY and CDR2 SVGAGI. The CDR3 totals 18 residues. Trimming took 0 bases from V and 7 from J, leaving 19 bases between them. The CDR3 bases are TGTGCCAGCAGTTACTCGGGTTCTGGCGGGACGGAGAATTCACCCCTCCACTTT. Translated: CASSYSGSGGTENSPLHF.

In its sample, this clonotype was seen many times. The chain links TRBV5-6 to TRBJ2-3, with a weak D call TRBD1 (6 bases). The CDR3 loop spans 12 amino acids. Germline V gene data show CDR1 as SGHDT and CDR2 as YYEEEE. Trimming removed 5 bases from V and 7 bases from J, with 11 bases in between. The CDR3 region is CASSQDRHTQYF. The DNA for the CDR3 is TGTGCCAGCAGTCAAGACAGGCATACGCAGTATTTT.

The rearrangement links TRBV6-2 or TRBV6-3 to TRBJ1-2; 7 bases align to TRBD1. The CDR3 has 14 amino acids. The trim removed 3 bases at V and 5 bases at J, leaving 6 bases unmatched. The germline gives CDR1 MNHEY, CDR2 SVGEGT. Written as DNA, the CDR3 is TGTGCCAGCAGTTATGGAATGACAGGGTATGGCTACACCTTC. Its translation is CASSYGMTGYGYTF.

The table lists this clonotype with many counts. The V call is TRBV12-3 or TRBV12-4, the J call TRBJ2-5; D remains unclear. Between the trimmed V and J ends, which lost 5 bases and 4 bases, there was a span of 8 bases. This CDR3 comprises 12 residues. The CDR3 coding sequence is TGTGCCAGCAGTAGTTTTGGAGAGACCCAGTACTTC. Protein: CASSSFGETQYF.

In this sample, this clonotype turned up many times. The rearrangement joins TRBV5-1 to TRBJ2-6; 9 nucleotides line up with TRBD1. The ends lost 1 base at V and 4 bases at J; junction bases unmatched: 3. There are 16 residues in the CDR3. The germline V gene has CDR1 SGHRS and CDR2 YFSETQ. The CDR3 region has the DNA TGCGCCAGCAGCTTGACAGGGGGCGCCGGGGCCAACGTCCTGACTTTC. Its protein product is CASSLTGGAGANVLTF.

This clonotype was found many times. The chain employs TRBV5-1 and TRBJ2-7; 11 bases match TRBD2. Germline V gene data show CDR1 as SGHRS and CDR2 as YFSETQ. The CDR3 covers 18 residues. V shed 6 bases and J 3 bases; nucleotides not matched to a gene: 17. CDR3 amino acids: CASTQTLAGGAGLYEQYF. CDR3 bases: TGCGCCAGCACCCAAACCCTAGCGGGAGGCGCAGGCCTCTACGAGCAGTACTTC.